The next 5 T cell receptor beta chains were all read from a single sample in a study of shared clonotypes between healthy human individuals (dated by TCRdb to about 2020). Library method: the immunoSEQ multiplex PCR assay. The source is immuneACCESS, and TCRdb retained only in-frame sequences with V and J called. Part of the clones is not carried over; for the studies checked, unresolved V genes explain less than half of this, and the remainder is unexplained. In all, the sample holds around 350,000 clones, and 70% to 75% of those were seen once. The top ten constitute over 9.5% of the sample. The sequenced sample consisted of memory CD4+ T cells sorted from blood. This specimen's cell subset or site label, per the study, means: CD45RA-negative fraction. These receptors were taken from a man aged 25-45 years in good health.

J is TRBJ2-7 and V is TRBV5-1; 11 positions agree with TRBD1. V trimming: 4 bases; J trimming: 9 bases; junction bases outside the gene matches: 12. This CDR3 contains 15 residues. CDR1 is SGHRS and CDR2 is YFSETQ in the germline V gene. CDR3 sequence: CASSPTRGQGVGQYF. In nucleotides, the CDR3 is TGCGCCAGCAGCCCGACCCGGGGACAGGGGGTCGGGCAGTACTTC.

V and J are TRBV6-5 and TRBJ2-2; D not certain. The germline V and J ends were trimmed by 6 bases and 0 bases, with 8 bases remaining between them. Germline V gene lookup returns CDR1 MNHEY and CDR2 SVGAGI. The CDR3 runs 14 residues. In DNA, the CDR3 is TGTGCCAGCAGACGGAAAACGAACACCGGGGAGCTGTTTTTT. This translates into CASRRKTNTGELFF.

The genes are TRBV9 and TRBJ2-7, with 7 bases that match TRBD1. V shed 4 bases, J shed 5 bases, and the junction held 6 bases outside the gene matches. The CDR3 length is 13 residues. Germline V lookup: CDR1 SGDLS, CDR2 YYNGEE. CDR3 coding DNA: TGTGCCAGCAGCCCCAGGGGGTCTGACGAGCAGTACTTC. This codes for CASSPRGSDEQYF. The complete variable domain, with remaining parts taken from reference TRBV9 and TRBJ2-7, reads DSGVTQTPKHLITATGQRVTLRCSPRSGDLSVYWYQQSLDQGLQFLIQYYNGEERAKGNILERFSAQQFPDLHSELNLSSLELGDSALYFCASSPRGSDEQYFGPGTRLTVT.

The chain is built from TRBV5-5 and TRBJ1-2; D gene ambiguous. V gave up 3 bases and J gave up 1 base, with 22 bases separating them. Germline values: CDR1 SGHKS, CDR2 YYEKEE (reference sequence). There are 18 residues in the CDR3. CDR3: CASSSNNLMGRGNYGYTF. The CDR3, as DNA: TGTGCCAGCAGCTCCAATAACTTAATGGGCCGGGGTAACTATGGCTACACCTTC. Together with reference TRBV5-5 and TRBJ1-2, the CDR3 gives the full variable domain: DAGVTQSPTHLIKTRGQQVTLRCSPISGHKSVSWYQQVLGQGPQFIFQYYEKEERGRGNFPDRFSARQFPNYSSELNVNALLLGDSALYLCASSSNNLMGRGNYGYTFGSGTRLTVV.

In its sample, this clone was seen once. In DNA form, the CDR3 reads TGCGCCAGCAGCCGGGACCCCGGTAGTGGTGAAAAACTGTTTTTT. This translates into CASSRDPGSGEKLFF. The chain employs TRBV5-1 and TRBJ1-4; the D gene is possibly TRBD1 (5 bases). Germline CDR1 is SGHRS and CDR2 is YFSETQ. This CDR3 is 15 amino acids long. V was pared by 4 bases and J by 7 bases, with 17 bases between.